This T cell receptor (beta chain) was sequenced for a study of blood T cell repertoires in COVID-19 (dated by TCRdb to about 2020). Some background on the complete study: Samples covering the acute and convalescent phases of COVID-19 were provided by collaborators in the United States, Italy and Spain. HLA class I and class II types, where available, came from metadata supplied by the sample provider rather than from assay-based typing. Sample metadata almost always included a de-identified subject ID, COVID-19 status, age in years and sex. The repertoires were released in a freely available public database intended as a resource for research on the immune response to SARS-CoV-2. The prospective study material was composed of cDNA or gDNA derived from T cells, B-cell-depleted T cells, or PBMCs. Subjects who had been exposed to COVID-19, were actively infected with it, or had recovered from it provided the deeply sampled blood TCRbeta repertoires that made up the dataset. Samples came from the ongoing ImmuneRACE study (first 160 participants) plus 1,254 subjects from 6 global collaborators. What the authors observed across the whole study: How much clinical and demographic metadata was included differed by source and by participant, and the metadata was provided uncurated.

The CDR3 has 20 amino acids, counting the end cysteine and phenylalanine. The retained sequence is limited to the CDR3, 60 bases, with the frame set at the first base. As encoded in the germline V gene, CDR1 is SGHNT while CDR2 is YENEEA. Cut back by 0 bases and 2 bases, the V and J ends lie 20 bases apart. The collaborating institutions used their own protocols to collect whole blood in K2EDTA tubes. Collaborator samples were shipped for TCRbeta analysis as frozen whole blood, isolated PBMCs, or DNA extracted from either sample type. This clone was picked up a small number of times. Its antigen specificity is not known. No qualities accompany the bases; no much larger clone lies one base away. TCRbeta CDR3 regions were amplified from genomic DNA using the immunoSEQ Assay, a bias-controlled multiplex PCR. In the source study's methods: Within the assay, amplification of reference gene primers was used to estimate how many nucleated cells each sample contained. Sequence reads were collapsed and filtered to measure the absolute abundance of every unique TCRbeta CDR3 rearrangement. For each sample, productive Simpson clonality was calculated by taking the square root of Simpson's diversity index across productive rearrangements. The table was pulled from immuneACCESS by TCRdb, which kept in-frame rearrangements only. Such tables lose some clones; where checked, under half of the loss comes from unresolved V genes, and the rest has no known cause. The D gene and trimming were derived from the DNA, and the V and J assignments and clone size from that table. Across this sample there are about 160,000 clones, with 82% seen only once. Together, the top ten hold 22% of the sample.

This receptor was obtained from an elderly woman with acute or convalescent COVID-19. Sequencing was carried out using peripheral blood. The sequence is built from TRBV11-3 and TRBJ2-6; the best D guess is TRBD2, with 5 bases matching. The DNA sequence follows: TGTGCCAGCAGCTTAGATTGGGTAAACGGACTCCCGACTGGGGCCAACGTCCTGACTTTC. Its protein product is CASSLDWVNGLPTGANVLTF.